This T cell receptor (beta chain) was recovered during a study of tumor-infiltrating lymphocytes in primary liver carcinoma. Worth noting for this clonotype: An end of the junction does not agree with germline; a read error may underlie this.

Total RNA (roughly 0.45 ug) served as template for TCR beta cDNA synthesis primed by a constant-region primer. Investigators got TCR beta libraries out of three nested multiplex PCR rounds, done with slightly modified ARM-PCR. TCRdb recomputed calls from the multiplex PCR reads with MiXCR, one row per CDR3 protein. The sample consists of 90,000 to 150,000 distinct CDR3 sequences, 55% to 75% of them appearing once. Taking roughly 18-32 mg of unsorted bulk tissue, the authors co-extracted RNA and DNA. Sequencing input: liver tumor tissue from sampling region 1. The subset here: tumor region T1, superior pole. The sequence was obtained from a woman aged 55-70 years with primary liver carcinoma and hepatitis B virus infection.

CDR3 region: CVWTMGLATGELFF. The CDR3 region has the DNA TGTGTCTGGACCATGGGGCTAGCGACCGGGGAGCTGTTTTTT. This chain connects TRBV30 to TRBJ2-2, with D possibly matching TRBD2 (6 bases). CDR1 and CDR2 from the germline V gene are GTSNPN and SVGIG (reference sequence). The CDR3 loop spans 14 amino acids.